This T cell receptor (beta chain) was recovered during a study of multiple sclerosis patients with progressive multifocal leukoencephalopathy. Documented time point: five to six months of natalizumab therapy. T1 and T2 blood were collected at 6 and 12 months of natalizumab. Overall study findings and caveats: Clones expanded at PML were already present before and during natalizumab. Lower normalized Shannon entropy suggested reduced TRB diversity in most PML patients.

This CDR3 region has 14 residues. Between the trimmed V and J ends, which lost 3 bases and 3 bases, there was a span of 9 bases. Looked up from germline, CDR1 is MNHEY and CDR2 is SMNVEV (reference sequence). In the case of this clone: The antigen is not known.

Synthetic inline TR CDR3 controls covering all V-J pairings were spiked into each PCR. Profiling relied on immunoSEQ multiplex PCR, and the TCRdb table lists in-frame clones only, not all of them. Of some 31,000 clones in the sample, under 90% are singletons; the top ten hold less than 1.6%. The specimen was PBMCs, collected from a patient treated with natalizumab. The J gene is TRBJ1-5, the V gene TRBV27; D unresolved. The TCR was taken from a human donor with multiple sclerosis. CDR3 coding DNA: TGTGCCAGCAGTTTCAGCGTATACAATCAGCCCCAGCATTTT. Its translation is CASSFSVYNQPQHF.